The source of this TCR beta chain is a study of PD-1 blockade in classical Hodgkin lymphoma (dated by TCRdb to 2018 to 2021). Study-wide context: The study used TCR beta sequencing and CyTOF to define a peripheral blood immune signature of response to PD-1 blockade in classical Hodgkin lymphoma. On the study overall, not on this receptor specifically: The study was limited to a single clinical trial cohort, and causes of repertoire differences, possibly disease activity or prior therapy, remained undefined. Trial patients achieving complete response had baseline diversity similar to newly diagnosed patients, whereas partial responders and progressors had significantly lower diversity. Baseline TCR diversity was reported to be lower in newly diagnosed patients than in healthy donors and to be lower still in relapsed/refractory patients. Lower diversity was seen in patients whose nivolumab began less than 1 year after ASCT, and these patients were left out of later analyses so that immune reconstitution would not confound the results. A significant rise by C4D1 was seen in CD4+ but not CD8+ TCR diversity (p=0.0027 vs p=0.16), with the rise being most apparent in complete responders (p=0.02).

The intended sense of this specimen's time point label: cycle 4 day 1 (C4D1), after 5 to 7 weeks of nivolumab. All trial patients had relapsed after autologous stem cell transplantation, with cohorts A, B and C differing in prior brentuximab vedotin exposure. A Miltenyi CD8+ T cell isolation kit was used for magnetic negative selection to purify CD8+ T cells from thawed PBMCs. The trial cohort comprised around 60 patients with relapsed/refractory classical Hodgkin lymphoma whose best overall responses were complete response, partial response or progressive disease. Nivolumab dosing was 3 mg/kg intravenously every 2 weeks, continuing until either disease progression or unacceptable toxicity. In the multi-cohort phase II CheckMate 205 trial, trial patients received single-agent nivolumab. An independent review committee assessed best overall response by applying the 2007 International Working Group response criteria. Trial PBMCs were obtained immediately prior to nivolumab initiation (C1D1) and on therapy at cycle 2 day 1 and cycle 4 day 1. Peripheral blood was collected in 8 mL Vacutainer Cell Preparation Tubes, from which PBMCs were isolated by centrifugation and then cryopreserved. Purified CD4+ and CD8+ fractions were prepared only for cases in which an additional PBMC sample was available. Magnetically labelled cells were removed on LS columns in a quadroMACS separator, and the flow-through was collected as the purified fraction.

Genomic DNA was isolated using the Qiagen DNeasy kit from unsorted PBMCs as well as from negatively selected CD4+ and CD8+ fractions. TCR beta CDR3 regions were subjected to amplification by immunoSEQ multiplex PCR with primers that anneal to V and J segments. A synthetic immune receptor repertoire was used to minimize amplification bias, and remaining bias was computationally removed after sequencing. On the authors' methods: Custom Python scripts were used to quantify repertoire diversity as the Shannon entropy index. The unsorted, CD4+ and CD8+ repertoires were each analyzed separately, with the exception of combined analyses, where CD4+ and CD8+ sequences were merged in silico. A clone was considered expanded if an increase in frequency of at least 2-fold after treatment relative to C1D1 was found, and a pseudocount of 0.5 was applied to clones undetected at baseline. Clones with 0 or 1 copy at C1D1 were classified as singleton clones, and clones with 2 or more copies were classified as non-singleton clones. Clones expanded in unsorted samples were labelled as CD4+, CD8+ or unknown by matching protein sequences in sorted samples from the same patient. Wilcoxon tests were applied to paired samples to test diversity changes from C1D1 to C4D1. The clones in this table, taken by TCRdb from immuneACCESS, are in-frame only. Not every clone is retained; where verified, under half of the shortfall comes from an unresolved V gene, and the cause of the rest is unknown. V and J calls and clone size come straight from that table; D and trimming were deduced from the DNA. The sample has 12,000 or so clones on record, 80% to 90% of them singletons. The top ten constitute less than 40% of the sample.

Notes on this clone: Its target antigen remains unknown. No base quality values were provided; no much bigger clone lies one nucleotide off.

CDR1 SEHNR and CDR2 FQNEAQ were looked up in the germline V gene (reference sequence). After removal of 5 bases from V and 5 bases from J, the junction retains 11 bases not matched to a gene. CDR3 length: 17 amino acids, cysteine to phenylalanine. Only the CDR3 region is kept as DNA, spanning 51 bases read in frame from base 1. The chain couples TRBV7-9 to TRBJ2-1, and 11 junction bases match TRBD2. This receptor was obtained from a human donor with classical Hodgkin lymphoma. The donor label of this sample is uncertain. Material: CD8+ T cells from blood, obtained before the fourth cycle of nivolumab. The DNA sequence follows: TGTGCCAGCAGCCTGCCTCCGGGACTAGCGGTAAACAATGAGCAGTTCTTC. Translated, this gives CASSLPPGLAVNNEQFF.